This TCR beta chain was identified during a study of cytomegalovirus exposure and HLA in healthy donors. At the level of the study: Early released data comprised 80 million to 100 million unique TCRs from HLA-typed donors.

The PCR employed 60 Vbeta primers together with 13 Jbeta primers. Method: immunoSEQ multiplex PCR; TCRdb's copy keeps in-frame clones and lacks some. The profile shows around 150,000 clones, approximately 80% of them singletons. Findings and caveats of the study: Follow-up analysis found HLA locus-dependent TCR association rates, highest for DRB1 and lowest for HLA-C. The majority of TCR sequences were rare, yet some public TCRs appeared in many donors. Listed as cytomegalovirus-associated were 150 to 200 TCR beta chains.

Details on this clone: Its specificity is not known.

Germline V lookup: CDR1 LNHDA, CDR2 SQIVND (reference sequence). This CDR3 has 17 residues. The V segment lost 5 bases and the J segment 4 bases; nucleotides outside the gene matches: 12. The sample taken for sequencing was PBMCs. The V and J genes are TRBV19 and TRBJ1-3; 9 bases fit TRBD1. This TCR was sampled from a woman under 30 in good health and CMV-seronegative. CDR3 nucleotide sequence: TGTGCCAGTAGTTCTTCGACAGGGGGTTTTTCAGGAAACACCATATATTTT. Its protein is CASSSSTGGFSGNTIYF.